Below, 16 T cell receptor beta chains from the same sample are listed, as sequenced in a study of blood T cells in healthy people across ages. Using a J-beta primer mix together with a sample-barcoded 5' primer, a second PCR was run for roughly 6 to 11 cycles. TCRdb reprocessed the 5' RACE reads with MiXCR, giving one entry per CDR3 protein. The profile shows around 650,000 distinct CDR3 sequences, 35% to 50% of them singletons. Sequencing used blood. The receptors stem from a man aged 80 or over in good health.

V gene TRBV11-3 combines with J gene TRBJ2-5; TRBD1 matches at 7 bases. CDR1 is SGHNT, CDR2 YENEEA, per germline. The CDR3 is 13 residues long. Losses at the gene ends were 5 bases for V and 11 bases for J; bases not matched to a gene: 11. CDR3 in DNA: TGTGCCAGCAGCCAAAGACCAGGGGGAGAGCAGTACTTC. It codes for CASSQRPGGEQYF.

This clonotype turned up a few times. The V and J genes are TRBV4-3 and TRBJ2-7; 11 bases are shared with TRBD1. The CDR3 is made up of 16 amino acids. Trimming at V came to 4 bases and at J to 3 bases, leaving 8 bases not matched to a gene. Germline V gene lookup returns CDR1 LGHNA and CDR2 YSLEER. The CDR3 coding sequence is TGCGCCAGCAGCCGCTATACCGGGACAGGGGGCTACGAGCAGTACTTC. This codes for CASSRYTGTGGYEQYF.

This clonotype turned up a few times. The chain recombines TRBV4-1 with TRBJ2-1; D may be TRBD1 (5 bases). V was trimmed by 0 bases and J by 8 bases, leaving 14 bases between them. The CDR3 covers 15 residues. Germline values: CDR1 MGHRA, CDR2 YSYEKL. CDR3 DNA sequence: TGCGCCAGCAGCCAAGATAGGGGTAGCAGAGATGAGCAGTTCTTC. Amino acids: CASSQDRGSRDEQFF.

This clonotype was counted ten times or more. The rearrangement uses TRBV19 and TRBJ2-3; TRBD2 aligns across 7 bases. Germline V lookup: CDR1 LNHDA, CDR2 SQIVND (reference sequence). The CDR3 totals 16 residues. The V segment lost 6 bases and the J segment 3 bases; nucleotides outside the gene matches: 12. The CDR3 DNA reads TGTGCCAGTAGCCCTATAATGGGGGGGGTTACAGATACGCAGTATTTT. Its translation is CASSPIMGGVTDTQYF.

The rearrangement links TRBV20-1 to TRBJ2-1; the D gene is possibly TRBD1 (6 bases). Trimming removed 1 base from V and 4 bases from J, with 8 bases in between. CDR1 and CDR2 (germline): DFQATT, SNEGSKA (reference sequence). The CDR3 spans 13 residues. This CDR3 reads CSARADRYNEQFF. Here the CDR3 DNA reads TGCAGTGCTAGAGCCGACAGGTACAATGAGCAGTTCTTC.

The chain has TRBV28 and TRBJ2-5; 11 positions agree with TRBD2. The trim removed 3 bases at V and 4 bases at J, leaving 4 bases unmatched. The CDR3 consists of 15 residues. Germline CDR1 and CDR2: MDHEN and SYDVKM. The chain's CDR3 is CASSFETSGTETQYF. The CDR3 bases are TGTGCCAGCAGTTTTGAGACTAGCGGGACAGAGACCCAGTACTTC.

This clonotype was seen a handful of times. The genes are TRBV7-2 and TRBJ2-5; a weak D match, TRBD2 (6 bases). Germline V gene sequence: CDR1 SGHTA, CDR2 FQGNSA. The CDR3 has 16 residues. With 2 bases removed from V and 1 base from J, the gap between germline ends came to 14 bases. Here the CDR3 reads CASSLPSVSLQETQYF. CDR3 nucleotides: TGTGCCAGCAGCTTACCTAGCGTATCCCTCCAAGAGACCCAGTACTTC.

The chain joins TRBV20-1 to TRBJ1-5; D is possibly TRBD1 (5 bases). CDR3 size: 14 residues. The V end lost 1 base, the J end lost 3 bases, and 10 bases lay between the germline ends. Germline V gives CDR1 DFQATT, CDR2 SNEGSKA (reference sequence). The CDR3 DNA reads TGCAGTGCTAGAGTTGGGGACGACAATCAGCCCCAGCATTTT. Translated, it gives CSARVGDDNQPQHF.

This clonotype was seen more than once but under ten times. J is TRBJ2-3 and V is TRBV28; 12 positions match TRBD2. The CDR3 has 12 amino acids. Germline-derived CDR1 and CDR2 are MDHEN and SYDVKM. V dropped 5 bases and J dropped 14; count of bases not matched to a gene: 5. The CDR3 DNA sequence: TGTGCCAGCAGTCGCGAGACTAGCGGGGGGTATTTT. It codes for CASSRETSGGYF.

The rearrangement links TRBV3-1 to TRBJ1-2; 7 nucleotides agree with TRBD1. Germline V gene data show CDR1 as LGHDT and CDR2 as YNNKEL (reference sequence). The J segment lost 6 bases and the V segment lost 4 bases, leaving 11 bases of the junction unmatched. This CDR3 has 15 amino acids. The CDR3 sequence is CASSPVVRGSNGYTF. CDR3 nucleotides: TGTGCCAGCAGCCCAGTCGTCAGGGGGTCAAATGGCTACACCTTC.

Concerning this clonotype: With a much larger clone just one base away, this may be a read error. The CDR3 reads CASRLTSGGEAQYF. The CDR3 DNA reads as TGTGCCAGCAGACTGACTAGCGGGGGAGAGGCCCAGTACTTC. This rearrangement joins TRBV7-2 to TRBJ2-5, with 12 nucleotides matching TRBD2. The CDR3 has 14 residues. Germline V lookup: CDR1 SGHTA, CDR2 FQGNSA.

The rearrangement joins TRBV20-1 to TRBJ1-1; no reliable D call. Germline CDR1 DFQATT, CDR2 SNEGSKA (reference sequence). This CDR3 has 13 residues. V lost 3 bases to trimming and J lost 5 bases, with 13 bases between them. Here the CDR3 DNA reads TGCAGTGCTAGGGGATTGCAAGAGACTGAAGCTTTCTTT. It codes for CSARGLQETEAFF.

This clonotype was picked up one time. This chain uses TRBV20-1 with TRBJ1-5; D may be TRBD1 (5 bases). The CDR3 has 14 amino acids. V was shortened by 5 bases and J by 7 bases, with 18 bases between the two germline ends. The germline CDR1 and CDR2 sequences are DFQATT and SNEGSKA (reference sequence). CDR3 residues: CSASPRTYFQPQHF. The CDR3 coding sequence is TGCAGTGCTTCTCCCAGGACATATTTCCAGCCCCAGCATTTT.

A word on this clonotype: The germline gene is not matched at one end of the junction; a read error may be the cause. J is TRBJ2-4 and V is TRBV6-5, with 7 bases fitting TRBD1. The J call may be faulty, since TRBJ2-5 better matches the DNA end. The CDR3 consists of 14 residues. Looked up from germline, CDR1 is MNHEY and CDR2 is SVGAGI. The CDR3 loop is CASGYRTGEETQYF. CDR3 coding DNA: TGTGCCAGCGGTTACCGGACAGGCGAAGAGACCCAGTACTTC.

Comments on this clonotype: A much larger clone differs from this one at a single base, so this may be a read error. The chain combines TRBV7-2 with TRBJ1-2, with D unclear. The germline CDR1 and CDR2 sequences are SGHTA and FQGNSA. The CDR3 covers 14 residues. The V end was cut by 6 bases, the J end by 2 bases, with 13 bases between. CDR3 loop: CASSTLGGNYGYTF. The CDR3 DNA is TGTGCCAGCAGTACCCTGGGCGGAAACTATGGCTACACCTTC.

This clonotype turned up a few times. The chain joins TRBV4-3 to TRBJ2-3, with 12 bases identical to TRBD2. The CDR3 extends over 19 amino acids. V lost 0 bases, J lost 3 bases, and 10 bases stayed unmatched. Germline V CDR1 and CDR2: LGHNA, YSLEER. The CDR3 loop reads CASSQESLASGGGTDTQYF. CDR3 nucleotides: TGCGCCAGCAGCCAAGAAAGTCTGGCTAGCGGGGGGGGGACAGATACGCAGTATTTT.